The 20 T cell receptor beta chains below all came from one sample that was sequenced in a study of blood T cell repertoires in COVID-19. Using immunoSEQ multiplex PCR, the repertoire was profiled, and TCRdb retains in-frame clones only, with some absent. Found here are about 380,000 clones, approximately 80% of them singletons; the top ten hold about 1%. Sequencing input: peripheral blood. Source of these receptors: a human donor with acute or convalescent COVID-19. The donor label of this sample is uncertain.

This clone was seen only once. The CDR3 DNA reads as TGTGCCAGCAGCTTGGGACTAGCGGTTCAAGAGACCCAGTACTTC. It yields the protein CASSLGLAVQETQYF. This chain joins TRBV5-5 and TRBJ2-5, with TRBD2 matching over 9 bases. The V gene's germline CDR1 is SGHKS and CDR2 YYEKEE (reference sequence). This CDR3 contains 15 residues. V lost 0 bases to trimming and J lost 2 bases; unmatched junction nucleotides: 2.

This clone was observed a few times. The chain joins TRBV6-5 to TRBJ1-4; 7 bases fit TRBD1. The germline V gene has CDR1 MNHEY and CDR2 SVGAGI. J lost 5 bases, V lost 6 bases, and 9 bases had no gene match. The CDR3 is 15 amino acids. The CDR3 region is CASREGQILNEKLFF. The CDR3 DNA is TGTGCCAGCAGGGAGGGACAGATTTTAAATGAAAAACTGTTTTTT.

A few counts support this clone. The rearrangement uses TRBV6-1 and TRBJ2-6; no clear D. This CDR3 is built from 15 residues. Germline V lookup: CDR1 MNHNS, CDR2 SASEGT. With 0 bases removed from V and 2 bases from J, the gap between germline ends came to 5 bases. The CDR3 DNA reads as TGTGCCAGCAGTGAAGCTTCGGCTGGGGCCAACGTCCTGACTTTC. It yields the protein CASSEASAGANVLTF.

This chain links TRBV5-1 with TRBJ2-1; 13 positions agree with TRBD2. The CDR3 totals 17 residues. Germline CDR1 and CDR2: SGHRS and YFSETQ. V lost 2 bases, J lost 2 bases, and 4 bases stayed unmatched. CDR3 DNA sequence: TGCGCCAGCAGCTTAATGACTAGCGGGGGGCCCTACAATGAGCAGTTCTTC. Encoded protein: CASSLMTSGGPYNEQFF.

This clone was observed a handful of times. V and J are TRBV15 and TRBJ2-1, with 13 bases aligning to TRBD2. CDR1 and CDR2 from the germline V gene are LNHNV and YYDKDF (reference sequence). The CDR3 sequence is 15 residues long. The ends lost 4 bases at V and 6 bases at J; junction bases unmatched: 3. The CDR3 DNA follows: TGTGCCACCAGCAAAGGGACTAGCGGGACCAATGAGCAGTTCTTC. Translating it yields CATSKGTSGTNEQFF.

The J gene is TRBJ2-3, the V gene TRBV2; TRBD2 is a possible D gene (7 bases). Germline assignment: CDR1 SNHLY and CDR2 FYNNEI. V shed 8 bases and J shed 0 bases, with 12 bases lying between them. The CDR3 is 14 amino acids. The CDR3 DNA follows: TGTGCCAGCGGGGGGAGGGGGAGCACAGATACGCAGTATTTT. As protein: CASGGRGSTDTQYF.

This rearrangement joins TRBV6-5 to TRBJ1-5; no firm D call. Between the trimmed V and J ends, which lost 6 bases and 0 bases, there was a span of 9 bases. This CDR3 spans 14 amino acids. The germline V gene has CDR1 MNHEY and CDR2 SVGAGI. CDR3 region: CASRVRDSNQPQHF. CDR3 DNA: TGTGCCAGCAGAGTTCGCGATAGCAATCAGCCCCAGCATTTT.

The chain employs TRBV5-6 and TRBJ1-2; 9 nucleotides match TRBD1. The CDR3 totals 14 residues. In germline, CDR1 is SGHDT, CDR2 YYEEEE. V gave up 5 bases and J gave up 2 bases; unmatched junction bases: 4. The CDR3 loop reads CASSPDRGNYGYTF. Here the CDR3 DNA reads TGTGCCAGCAGTCCGGACAGGGGAAACTATGGCTACACCTTC.

The rearrangement uses TRBV9 and TRBJ1-1; D unresolved. The CDR3 covers 15 residues. Per the germline V gene, CDR1 is SGDLS and CDR2 is YYNGEE. V lost 0 bases to trimming and J lost 0 bases, with 9 bases between them. CDR3 residues: CASSVGQFMNTEAFF. DNA of the CDR3: TGTGCCAGCAGCGTAGGTCAGTTCATGAACACTGAAGCTTTCTTT.

The J gene is TRBJ2-1, the V gene TRBV6-4; possible D gene TRBD1, 5 bases. The V gene's germline CDR1 is MRHNA and CDR2 SNTAGT. The V end was cut by 8 bases, the J end by 2 bases, with 16 bases between. The CDR3 has 15 amino acids. The CDR3 nucleotides read TGTGCCAGCCGCAGACAGAGTAACACCTACAATGAGCAGTTCTTC. Translating gives CASRRQSNTYNEQFF.

This sequence joins TRBV27 and TRBJ2-1; 10 bases fit TRBD2. This CDR3 region has 16 residues. Looked up from germline, CDR1 is MNHEY and CDR2 is SMNVEV (reference sequence). V lost 0 bases and J lost 4; bases outside the gene matches: 3. In DNA form, the CDR3 reads TGTGCCAGCAGTTTATCCAGGACTAGCGGATACAATGAGCAGTTCTTC. This gives the protein CASSLSRTSGYNEQFF.

This clone was counted once. The rearrangement uses TRBV3-1 (or the pseudogene TRBV3-2) and TRBJ2-6; 7 bases agree with TRBD1. CDR3 length equals 19 residues. Germline V gives CDR1 LGHDT, CDR2 YNNKEL (reference sequence). Germline trimming cut 0 bases from V and 1 base from J; bases unmatched to any gene: 9. Here the CDR3 reads CASSQDRQGGLSGANVLTF. The CDR3 DNA follows: TGTGCCAGCAGCCAAGATCGACAGGGTGGGCTTTCTGGGGCCAACGTCCTGACTTTC.

V is TRBV19 and J is TRBJ1-4; 10 bases match TRBD1. Trimming cost V 8 bases and J 2 bases; bases outside gene matches: 5. This CDR3 has 15 amino acids. Germline-derived CDR1 and CDR2 are LNHDA and SQIVND (reference sequence). CDR3: CASRDRGRTNEKLFF. Here the CDR3 DNA reads TGTGCCAGTCGGGACAGGGGAAGGACTAATGAAAAACTGTTTTTT.

The chain has TRBV15 and TRBJ1-4; TRBD1 is a possible D gene (6 bases). V shed 1 base and J shed 1 base, with 10 bases lying between them. From germline, CDR1 is LNHNV and CDR2 YYDKDF (reference sequence). This CDR3 comprises 16 residues. Written as DNA, the CDR3 is TGTGCCACCAGCAGAGGTCGACAGGAAACTAATGAAAAACTGTTTTTT. It translates to CATSRGRQETNEKLFF.

This chain joins TRBV7-9 and TRBJ2-5; TRBD2 matches at 10 bases. This CDR3 has 17 amino acids. CDR1 is SEHNR, CDR2 FQNEAQ, per germline (reference sequence). Trimming took 5 bases from V and 4 from J; bases not matched to a gene: 13. The CDR3 DNA sequence: TGTGCCAGCAGCCCCCGTGGGGGACTAGCGACCCGAGAGACCCAGTACTTC. Translation: CASSPRGGLATRETQYF.

This chain uses TRBV12-3 or TRBV12-4 with TRBJ1-2; tentative D call: TRBD1 (5 bases). Trimming took 2 bases from V and 6 from J, leaving 7 bases between them. This CDR3 is built from 12 residues. The CDR3 DNA is TGTGCCAGCAGTTTATCGGGGGATGGCTACACCTTC. Translating gives CASSLSGDGYTF.

This clone was seen a single time. The chain has TRBV19 and TRBJ2-1, with 9 bases matching TRBD1. Trimming cost V 6 bases and J 8 bases; bases outside gene matches: 11. This CDR3 is 15 amino acids long. From germline, CDR1 is LNHDA and CDR2 SQIVND (reference sequence). CDR3 protein: CASSDNRGRYYEQFF. The CDR3 coding sequence is TGTGCCAGTAGCGACAACAGGGGGCGGTATTATGAGCAGTTCTTC. Combining the CDR3 with reference TRBV19 and TRBJ2-1 gives the whole variable domain DGGITQSPKYLFRKEGQNVTLSCEQNLNHDAMYWYRQDPGQGLRLIYYSQIVNDFQKGDIAEGYSVSREKKESFPLTVTSAQKNPTAFYLCASSDNRGRYYEQFFGPGTRLTVL.

The genes are TRBV6-1 and TRBJ2-3; TRBD1 matches at 8 bases. Germline CDR1 and CDR2: MNHNS and SASEGT. With 2 bases clipped from V and 2 bases from J, the junction kept 9 bases outside the gene matches. The CDR3 sequence is 17 residues long. The CDR3, as DNA: TGTGCCAGCAGTGAAAACCGGGACAGGATAGCCACAGATACGCAGTATTTT. This sequence encodes CASSENRDRIATDTQYF.

The chain employs TRBV2 and TRBJ1-5, with D maybe TRBD1 (6 bases). Looked up from germline, CDR1 is SNHLY and CDR2 is FYNNEI. This CDR3 region has 14 residues. Trimming took off 9 bases at V and 0 bases at J, with 12 bases between the two ends. The CDR3 region has the DNA TGTGCCAGTAGGGGACACAATAGCAATCAGCCCCAGCATTTT. Protein product: CASRGHNSNQPQHF.

As regards this clone: The junction differs from germline at one of its ends, possibly a read error. V is TRBV6-5 and J is TRBJ1-1; D might be TRBD1 (5 bases). The CDR3 totals 15 residues. Germline V gene sequence: CDR1 MNHEY, CDR2 SVGAGI. Here the CDR3 reads CASSYRGPGMGGFSF. The CDR3 bases are TGTGCCAGCAGTTATCGGGGCCCCGGAATGGGGGGTTTTTCCTTT.